This T cell receptor beta chain was observed in a study of T cells in Graves' hyperthyroidism and ophthalmopathy. Study at large: At initial diagnosis, before any treatment had begun, peripheral blood was obtained. Overall study results and limits: The model anticipated ophthalmopathy a median approximately 6.7 months pre-onset.

Per the germline V gene, CDR1 is MNHEY and CDR2 is SVGEGT. J gave up 7 bases and V 5 bases, and 13 bases lay outside the gene matches. The CDR3 spans 17 residues. This clonotype occurred many times. Its antigen is currently unknown. Amplified TCR beta CDR3 regions came from RNA transcripts. RT-PCR in the first round (using the HTBI primer set) targeted the TCR CDR3. MiXCR, applied by TCRdb to the multiplex PCR reads, yields one record per CDR3 protein. The data show a few hundred thousand distinct CDR3 sequences, 15% to 17% seen once. V usage is TRBV6-2 or TRBV6-3 and J usage is TRBJ2-1, with 11 bases aligning to TRBD2. The sequence derives from a woman in her 30s with Graves' hyperthyroidism. The specimen was blood. The CDR3 nucleotides are TGTGCCAGCAGTAACGGGGGAGCGGGACTAGCGGAAAATGAGCAGTTCTTC. As protein: CASSNGGAGLAENEQFF.